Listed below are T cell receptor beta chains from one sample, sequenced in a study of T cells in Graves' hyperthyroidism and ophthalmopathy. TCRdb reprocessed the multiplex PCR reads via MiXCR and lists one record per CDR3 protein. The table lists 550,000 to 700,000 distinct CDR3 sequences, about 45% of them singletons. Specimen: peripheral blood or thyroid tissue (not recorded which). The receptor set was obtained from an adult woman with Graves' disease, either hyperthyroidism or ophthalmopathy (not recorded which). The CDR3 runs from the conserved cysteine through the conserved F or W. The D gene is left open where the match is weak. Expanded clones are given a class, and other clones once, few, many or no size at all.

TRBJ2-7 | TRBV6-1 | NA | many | TGTGCCAGCATTACGACAGCCTACGAGCAGTACTTC | CASITTAYEQYF
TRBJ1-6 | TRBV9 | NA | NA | TGTGCCAGCAGCGAACGACAAAGGGGCAATTCACCCCTCCACTTT | CASSERQRGNSPLHF
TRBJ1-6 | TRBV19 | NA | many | TGTGCCAGTACTTGGCAGGGAGGCTCACCCCTCCACTTT | CASTWQGGSPLHF
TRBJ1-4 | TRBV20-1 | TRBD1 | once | TGCAGTGCTAGGGACAGGGGCCCTCTCAAGACTAATGAAAAACTGTTTTTT | CSARDRGPLKTNEKLFF
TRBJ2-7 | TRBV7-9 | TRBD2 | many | TGTGCCAGCAGCACCCGGGACTACCGAGTGCAGTACTTC | CASSTRDYRVQYF
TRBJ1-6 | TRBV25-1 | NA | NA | TGTGCCAGCAGTGAAGAAGAGGAAAGCTCCCAGAATTCACCCCTCCACTTT | CASSEEEESSQNSPLHF
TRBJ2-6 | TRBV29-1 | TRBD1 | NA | TGCAGCGTTGAGGGGGACAGGGGAGCCAACGTCCTGACTTTC | CSVEGDRGANVLTF
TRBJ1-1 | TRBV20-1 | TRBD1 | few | TGCAGTGCTATTGACAGGGGGACGAACACTGAAGCTTTCTTT | CSAIDRGTNTEAFF
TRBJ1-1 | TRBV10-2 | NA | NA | TGTGCCAGCTCACCGTCCCAGGGCGCGGGTACTGAAGCTTTCTTT | CASSPSQGAGTEAFF
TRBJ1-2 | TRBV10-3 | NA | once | TGTGCCATCACCAGGGGATGGCAGGGCTACACCTTC | CAITRGWQGYTF
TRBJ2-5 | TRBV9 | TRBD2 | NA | TGTGCCAGCAGCCCTCGCCTAGCGGGCGAGACCCAGTACTTC | CASSPRLAGETQYF
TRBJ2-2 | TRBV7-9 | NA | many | TGTGCCAGCAGCCAACCGGACAGTCACACCGGGGAGCTGTTTTTT | CASSQPDSHTGELFF
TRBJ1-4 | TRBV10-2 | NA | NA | TGCGCCAGCAGTGAGTCTCTCTACAGGGTTCCAACTAATGAAAAACTGTTTTTT | CASSESLYRVPTNEKLFF
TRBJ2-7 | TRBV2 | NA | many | TGTGCCAGCAGTACGGGTCCCTACGAGCAGTACTTC | CASSTGPYEQYF
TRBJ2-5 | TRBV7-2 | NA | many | TGTGCCAGCAGCTTAGTCACGGGGCACCAAGAGACCCAGTACTTC | CASSLVTGHQETQYF
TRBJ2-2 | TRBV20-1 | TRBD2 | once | TGCAGTGCTAGAGATAATCGACTAGCGGGAGGGGGCACCGGGGAGCTGTTTTTT | CSARDNRLAGGGTGELFF
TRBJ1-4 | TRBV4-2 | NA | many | TGTGCCAGCAGCCCAAACCAGGGGTTTGGGAAACTGTTTTTT | CASSPNQGFGKLFF
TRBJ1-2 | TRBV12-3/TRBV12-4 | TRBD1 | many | TGTGCCAGCAGTTGGACAGGGGGGGACTATGGCTACACCTTC | CASSWTGGDYGYTF
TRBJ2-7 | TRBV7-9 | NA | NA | TGTGCCAGCAGCTCCCTACCGCCGGGCCGCTTCCACTACGAGCAGTACTTC | CASSSLPPGRFHYEQYF
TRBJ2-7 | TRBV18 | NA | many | TGTGCCAGCTCACACATCACCTACGAGCAGTACTTC | CASSHITYEQYF
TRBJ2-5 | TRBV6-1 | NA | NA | TGTGCCTGCGGGGCCGCGGGTGAGACCCAGTACTTC | CACGAAGETQYF
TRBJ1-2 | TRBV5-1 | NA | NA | TGCGCCAGCAGACCGACAACCGGGACGTATGGCTACACCTTC | CASRPTTGTYGYTF
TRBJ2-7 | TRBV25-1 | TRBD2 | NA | TGTGCCAGCAGTTTCCCCCTGACTAGCGGGGGGGTCAGCTCCTACGAGCAGTACTTC | CASSFPLTSGGVSSYEQYF
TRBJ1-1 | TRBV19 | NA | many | TGTGCCAGTAGTATGCGGAGGGACGAAGCTTTCTTT | CASSMRRDEAFF
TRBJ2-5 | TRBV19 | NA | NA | TGTGGAGGGGGGTACGTGGGAGAAGAGACCCAGTACTTC | CGGGYVGEETQYF
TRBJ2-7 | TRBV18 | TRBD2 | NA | TGTGCCAGCTCACCAAGCGGGACTAGCGGCTCCTACGAGCAGTACTTC | CASSPSGTSGSYEQYF
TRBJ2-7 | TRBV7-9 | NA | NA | TGTGCCAGCAGCCCCCCAAGTTCGGCCTACGAGCAGTACTTC | CASSPPSSAYEQYF
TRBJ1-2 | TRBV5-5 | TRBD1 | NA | TGCGCCAGCAGACAGGGACGCTCGGACTATGGCTACACCTTC | CASRQGRSDYGYTF
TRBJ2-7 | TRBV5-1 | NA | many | TGCGCCAGCAGCGGCAGGGTAGACGAGCAGTACTTC | CASSGRVDEQYF
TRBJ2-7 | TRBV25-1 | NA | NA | TGTGCCAGCAGTGAATATGCACAGGGTTCCTACGAGCAGTACTTC | CASSEYAQGSYEQYF
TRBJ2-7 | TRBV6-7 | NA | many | TGTGCCAGCAGTTACTCGAGAGGCGGCCCTTGGGACGAGCAGTACTTC | CASSYSRGGPWDEQYF
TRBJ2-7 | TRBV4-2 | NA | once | TGTGCCAGCAGCCAAGATGAGTCCTACGAGCAGTACTTC | CASSQDESYEQYF
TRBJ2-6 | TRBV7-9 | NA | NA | TGTGCCAGCAGTCGGACAGAGGACCTGACTTTC | CASSRTEDLTF
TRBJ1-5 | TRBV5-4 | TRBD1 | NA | TGTGCCAGCAGCCGAGGACAGGGCTTGGAGCCCCAGCATTTT | CASSRGQGLEPQHF
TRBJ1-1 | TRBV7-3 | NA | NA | TGTGCCAGCAGCTTCAGACCTAAAACACCGATGCCTGAAGCTTTCTTT | CASSFRPKTPMPEAFF
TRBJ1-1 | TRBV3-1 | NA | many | TGTGCCAGCAGCTCTCGGCCTGAGAACACTGAAGCTTTCTTT | CASSSRPENTEAFF
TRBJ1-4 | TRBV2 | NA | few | TGTGCCACCGCGGGAATTGGTAATGAAAAACTGTTTTTT | CATAGIGNEKLFF
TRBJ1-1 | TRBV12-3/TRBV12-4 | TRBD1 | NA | TGTGCCAGCAGTCTGACAGGGACAGAGACCCAAGGAGTGGCTTTCTTT | CASSLTGTETQGVAFF
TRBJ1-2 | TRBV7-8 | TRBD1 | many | TGTGCCAGCAGCCCGAGGGGGCGTAACTATGGCTACACCTTC | CASSPRGRNYGYTF
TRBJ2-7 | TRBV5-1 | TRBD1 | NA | TGCGCCAGCAGCTTGGGGCTGACAGGGACCTACGAGGAGCAGTACTTC | CASSLGLTGTYEEQYF
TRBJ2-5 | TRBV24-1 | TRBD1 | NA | TGTGCTACCGGGACAGACCAAGAGACCCAGTACTTC | CATGTDQETQYF
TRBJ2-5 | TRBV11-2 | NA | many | TGTGCCAGCAGCCCTCCAGGGACCCAGTACTTC | CASSPPGTQYF
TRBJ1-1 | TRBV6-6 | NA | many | TGTGCCAGCAGCTCAGTTTTGGGTCAGAGCACTGAAGCTTTCTTT | CASSSVLGQSTEAFF
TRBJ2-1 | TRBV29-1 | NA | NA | TGCAGCGTTGAAAGGGCCACTAGAGATCAGTTCTTC | CSVERATRDQFF
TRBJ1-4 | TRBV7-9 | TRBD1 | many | TGTGCCAGCAGTCCGGGACAGGGTGATGAAAAACTGTTTTTT | CASSPGQGDEKLFF
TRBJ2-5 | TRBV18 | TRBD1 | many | TGTGCCAGCTCTCCCGCAGGGGGACAAGAGACCCAGTACTTC | CASSPAGGQETQYF
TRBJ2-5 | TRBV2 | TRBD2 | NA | TGTGCCAGCAGTTTATCCCGAGCGGGAGCTCAGGAGACCCAGTACTTC | CASSLSRAGAQETQYF
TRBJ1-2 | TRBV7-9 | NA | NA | TGTGCCAGCAGCTTTAGCCCCGTCTATGGCTACACCTTC | CASSFSPVYGYTF
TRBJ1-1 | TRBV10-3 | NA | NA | TGTGCCATCAGTGAGGCGGGGAACACTGAAGCTTTCTTT | CAISEAGNTEAFF
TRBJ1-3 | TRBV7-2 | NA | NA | TGTGCCAGCAGCTTGAAAAGCTATGGCTACACCATATATTTT | CASSLKSYGYTIYF
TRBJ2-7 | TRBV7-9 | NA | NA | TGTGCCAGCACCCCGGGACTCTCGTACGAGCAGTACTTC | CASTPGLSYEQYF
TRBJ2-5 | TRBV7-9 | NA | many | TGTGCCAGCAGCTTCAATAGTCCCGAAGAGACCCAGTACTTC | CASSFNSPEETQYF
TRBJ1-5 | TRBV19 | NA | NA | TGTGCCAGTATCCCCTCGGGAGGGTTAATTCAGCCCCAGCATTTT | CASIPSGGLIQPQHF